This is a list of T cell receptor beta chains from one sample in a study of OX40 agonist ivuxolimab in advanced cancers. Data came from immunoSEQ multiplex PCR; TCRdb stores just in-frame clones and leaves some out. The sample carries roughly 17,000 clones, more than 70% recorded once. Sequencing used CD4+ or CD8+ T cells sorted from blood, obtained in a trial of the OX40 agonist ivuxolimab. Receptors originate from an adult with an advanced solid tumor such as melanoma, head and neck, liver or kidney cancer. The CDR3 runs from the conserved cysteine through the conserved F or W. The D gene is left open where the match is weak. Clone sizes are given selectively: once, few, many, or a class where the clone is expanded.

abundance | len | j_gene | v_gene | d_gene | CDR3aa | CDR3nt
- | 17 | TRBJ2-1 | TRBV5-8 | TRBD1 | CASSFDPRTGFYNEQFF | TGTGCCAGCAGCTTTGACCCTCGGACAGGGTTTTACAATGAGCAGTTCTTC
- | 15 | TRBJ2-3 | TRBV11-2 | TRBD1 | CASSFHQGATDTQYF | TGTGCCAGCAGCTTCCACCAGGGGGCGACAGATACGCAGTATTTT
- | 11 | TRBJ2-7 | TRBV5-6 | - | CASSLSGEQYF | TGTGCCAGCAGCTTGTCGGGAGAGCAGTACTTC
- | 11 | TRBJ1-2 | TRBV7-2 | - | CASSLRYGYTF | TGTGCCAGCAGCTTACGTTATGGCTACACCTTC
- | 17 | TRBJ1-6 | TRBV11-2 | TRBD1 | CASSLADRGPGDSPLHF | TGTGCCAGCAGCTTAGCGGACAGGGGGCCCGGTGATTCACCCCTCCACTTT
- | 14 | TRBJ1-3 | TRBV7-3 | - | CASSARPEGNTIYF | TGTGCCAGCAGCGCCCGGCCTGAGGGAAACACCATATATTTT
- | 13 | TRBJ1-4 | TRBV14 | - | CASSLSRGEKLFF | TGTGCCAGCAGCCTCAGCCGGGGGGAAAAACTGTTTTTT
few | 15 | TRBJ2-7 | TRBV19 | - | CASSISGGPSYEQYF | TGTGCCAGTAGTATATCCGGGGGCCCCTCCTACGAGCAGTACTTC
- | 13 | TRBJ2-3 | TRBV27 | - | CASSNGNTDTQYF | TGTGCCAGCAGTAACGGGAACACAGATACGCAGTATTTT
- | 20 | TRBJ2-1 | TRBV9 | TRBD2 | CASSARRSTSGPLSYNEQFF | TGTGCCAGCAGCGCTCGACGGAGTACTAGCGGACCTTTGTCCTACAATGAGCAGTTCTTC
- | 11 | TRBJ2-5 | TRBV10-3 | - | CAISESETQYF | TGTGCCATCAGTGAGTCAGAGACCCAGTACTTC
few | 15 | TRBJ1-5 | TRBV7-9 | - | CASSPEGSSNQPQHF | TGTGCCAGCAGCCCAGAGGGGAGTAGCAATCAGCCCCAGCATTTT
- | 14 | TRBJ1-1 | TRBV5-8 | TRBD1 | CASSLGTGDTEAFF | TGTGCCAGCAGCTTGGGGACAGGGGACACTGAAGCTTTCTTT
- | 13 | TRBJ1-2 | TRBV5-6 | - | CASSTGTLYGYTF | TGTGCCAGCAGTACCGGGACCCTCTATGGCTACACCTTC
- | 14 | TRBJ2-1 | TRBV19 | - | CASRDVGSYNEQFF | TGTGCCAGTCGGGATGTTGGCTCCTACAATGAGCAGTTCTTC
- | 15 | TRBJ1-2 | TRBV6-4 | - | CASSVAGHPNYGYTF | TGTGCCAGCAGCGTAGCCGGACACCCGAACTATGGCTACACCTTC
few | 12 | TRBJ1-1 | TRBV2 | - | CATLSVNTEAFF | TGTGCCACCCTCAGCGTTAACACTGAAGCTTTCTTT
few | 15 | TRBJ1-1 | TRBV2 | - | CASSEARGVNTEAFF | TGTGCCAGCAGTGAAGCGCGAGGAGTGAACACTGAAGCTTTCTTT
- | 16 | TRBJ1-3 | TRBV19 | TRBD1 | CASSPTGLHSGNTIYF | TGTGCCAGTAGCCCGACAGGGCTCCACTCTGGAAACACCATATATTTT
- | 16 | TRBJ2-2 | TRBV27 | TRBD1 | CASSLSGTGNTGELFF | TGTGCCAGCAGTTTATCCGGGACAGGGAACACCGGGGAGCTGTTTTTT
few | 17 | TRBJ2-1 | TRBV2 | - | CASSEYRLAPAYNEQFF | TGTGCCAGCAGTGAATACCGGCTAGCGCCCGCCTACAATGAGCAGTTCTTC
- | 11 | TRBJ2-3 | TRBV7-8 | - | CASSPRDTQYF | TGTGCCAGCAGCCCGAGGGATACGCAGTATTTT
- | 12 | TRBJ2-7 | TRBV5-1 | - | CASSLGRVEQYF | TGCGCCAGCAGCTTAGGACGGGTCGAGCAGTACTTC
- | 16 | TRBJ1-2 | TRBV15 | TRBD1 | CATSSPGTAGRYGYTF | TGTGCCACCAGCAGTCCCGGGACAGCCGGGAGGTATGGCTACACCTTC
- | 14 | TRBJ2-7 | TRBV27 | - | CASSLQGDIYEQYF | TGTGCCAGCAGTTTGCAGGGTGACATCTACGAGCAGTACTTC
- | 13 | TRBJ1-1 | TRBV19 | - | CASSMSSWDEAFF | TGTGCCAGTAGTATGTCGTCCTGGGACGAAGCTTTCTTT
- | 16 | TRBJ2-3 | TRBV27 | - | CASSFHPAGPPDTQYF | TGTGCCAGCAGTTTCCACCCCGCCGGGCCGCCAGATACGCAGTATTTT
- | 15 | TRBJ2-7 | TRBV27 | TRBD1 | CASSLSDRVSYEQYF | TGTGCCAGCAGTTTATCCGACAGGGTCTCCTACGAGCAGTACTTC
- | 16 | TRBJ2-2 | TRBV5-5 | TRBD1 | CASSWGTATNTGELFF | TGTGCCAGCAGCTGGGGGACAGCTACGAACACCGGGGAGCTGTTTTTT
- | 15 | TRBJ2-1 | TRBV7-6 | - | CASSSRTSPHNEQFF | TGTGCCAGCAGCTCTCGGACAAGTCCCCACAATGAGCAGTTCTTC
- | 13 | TRBJ2-5 | TRBV15 | TRBD2 | CATSGGIQETQYF | TGTGCCACTTCCGGGGGGATCCAAGAGACCCAGTACTTC
- | 13 | TRBJ2-1 | TRBV19 | TRBD2 | CASSAGLANEQFF | TGTGCCAGTAGTGCAGGACTAGCCAATGAGCAGTTCTTC
- | 11 | TRBJ1-1 | TRBV5-6 | - | CASSLGGEAFF | TGTGCCAGCAGCTTGGGGGGAGAAGCTTTCTTT
- | 14 | TRBJ1-4 | TRBV13 | TRBD1 | CASSQGAHGEKLFF | TGTGCCAGCAGCCAGGGGGCGCATGGAGAAAAACTGTTTTTT
- | 17 | TRBJ2-7 | TRBV27 | TRBD1 | CASSLLMGTGVSYEQYF | TGTGCCAGCAGTTTATTAATGGGGACAGGGGTTTCTTACGAGCAGTACTTC
- | 16 | TRBJ2-1 | TRBV4-1 | TRBD2 | CASSHVSGGLNNEQFF | TGCGCCAGCAGCCATGTCAGCGGGGGGCTTAACAATGAGCAGTTCTTC
- | 20 | TRBJ2-7 | TRBV4-2 | TRBD2 | CASSQDWAGLLLAGAYEQYF | TGTGCCAGCAGCCAAGATTGGGCAGGATTACTCTTAGCGGGCGCCTACGAGCAGTACTTC
few | 15 | TRBJ1-4 | TRBV7-7 | - | CASSRSDSANEKLFF | TGTGCCAGCAGCCGGTCAGACAGTGCTAATGAAAAACTGTTTTTT
- | 16 | TRBJ1-2 | TRBV5-4 | - | CASSLEGYLLDYGYTF | TGTGCCAGCAGCTTGGAGGGCTATCTTCTAGACTATGGCTACACCTTC
- | 17 | TRBJ2-3 | TRBV14 | TRBD2 | CASRGTSGSVRTDTQYF | TGTGCCAGCAGGGGGACTAGCGGGAGTGTACGCACAGATACGCAGTATTTT
- | 12 | TRBJ2-1 | TRBV11-3 | - | CASSLGREEQFF | TGTGCCAGCAGCTTAGGGAGAGAAGAGCAGTTCTTC
few | 18 | TRBJ2-1 | TRBV9 | TRBD2 | CASSVDSSGSFSYNEQFF | TGTGCCAGCAGCGTAGACTCTAGCGGGAGTTTCTCCTACAATGAGCAGTTCTTC
- | 13 | TRBJ2-5 | TRBV27 | - | CASSLSGGETQYF | TGTGCCAGCAGTTTATCTGGGGGGGAGACCCAGTACTTC
- | 12 | TRBJ1-1 | TRBV6-5 | - | CASSYGGTEAFF | TGTGCCAGCAGTTACGGGGGGACTGAAGCTTTCTTT
- | 16 | TRBJ2-1 | TRBV28 | - | CASSPSAGETYNEQFF | TGTGCCAGCAGTCCCTCGGCAGGGGAGACTTACAATGAGCAGTTCTTC
- | 15 | TRBJ2-7 | TRBV4-1 | - | CASSQDGLATYEQYF | TGCGCCAGCAGCCAAGATGGCCTAGCAACCTACGAGCAGTACTTC
- | 14 | TRBJ2-7 | TRBV19 | - | CASSINPGTDEQYF | TGTGCCAGTAGTATAAACCCGGGCACGGACGAGCAGTACTTC
- | 15 | TRBJ1-6 | TRBV6-1 | - | CASSEIQNYNSPLHF | TGTGCCAGCAGTGAAATACAGAACTATAATTCACCCCTCCACTTT
- | 17 | TRBJ2-3 | TRBV10-3 | TRBD1 | CAISEPTGGIGTDTQYF | TGTGCCATCAGTGAACCCACAGGGGGTATCGGCACAGATACGCAGTATTTT
- | 14 | TRBJ1-1 | TRBV15 | - | CATSREEGNTEAFF | TGTGCCACCAGCAGAGAGGAAGGGAACACTGAAGCTTTCTTT
once | 13 | TRBJ2-2 | TRBV9 | - | CASSAHATGELFF | TGTGCCAGCAGCGCCCACGCCACCGGGGAGCTGTTTTTT
large | 11 | TRBJ1-2 | TRBV19 | - | CASSIGQFYTF | TGTGCCAGTAGTATTGGACAGTTCTACACCTTC
- | 13 | TRBJ2-7 | TRBV10-3 | - | CAISESPQYEQYF | TGTGCCATCAGTGAGTCTCCCCAATACGAGCAGTACTTC
- | 15 | TRBJ2-2 | TRBV4-3 | TRBD1 | CASRYRTGDHGELFF | TGCGCCAGTCGTTACAGGACAGGGGATCACGGGGAGCTGTTTTTT